Listed below are T cell receptor beta chains from one sample, sequenced in a study of T cells in Graves' hyperthyroidism and ophthalmopathy. TCRdb used MiXCR to reprocess the multiplex PCR reads, holding one entry per CDR3 protein. The data contain about half a million distinct CDR3 sequences, roughly a sixth of them singletons. Source material: blood. Receptors were obtained from a woman aged 30 to 39 with Graves' ophthalmopathy. CDR3s include the opening cysteine and the closing phenylalanine or tryptophan. D genes are given only for firm matches. For some rows the clone size is stated as once, few or many, or as a class when expanded; others skip it.

D,size,V,J,DNA,CDR3
TRBD1,many,TRBV12-3/TRBV12-4,TRBJ1-1,TGTGCCAGCAGTTTGGACAGGCCGGGGACTGAAGCTTTCTTT,CASSLDRPGTEAFF
TRBD2,many,TRBV18,TRBJ2-7,TGTGCCAGCTCCGGGACTACTGAGCAGTACTTC,CASSGTTEQYF
NA,many,TRBV20-1,TRBJ2-3,TGCAGTGCTAGAGCCCTAGATAGACCCACAGATACGCAGTATTTT,CSARALDRPTDTQYF
TRBD2,NA,TRBV5-1,TRBJ2-7,TGCGCCAGCAGCTTGGTGCTCGCGGGAGGCCCCTCCTACGAGCAGTACTTC,CASSLVLAGGPSYEQYF
NA,NA,TRBV5-1,TRBJ1-4,TGCGCCAGCAGCTTGGATAGCCAAACCAACCGGGGTGAAAAACTGTTTTTT,CASSLDSQTNRGEKLFF
TRBD1,many,TRBV18,TRBJ1-1,TGTGCCAGCTCGGAGGACAGGGACACTGAAGCTTTCTTT,CASSEDRDTEAFF
NA,NA,TRBV7-2,TRBJ2-5,TGTGCCAGCAGCCTGGTTTGGGGGCCTGGAGAGACCCAGTACTTC,CASSLVWGPGETQYF
NA,few,TRBV19,TRBJ1-5,TGTGCCAGTATGGACAGCGCATTGGCACAGCCCCAGCATTTT,CASMDSALAQPQHF
TRBD2,many,TRBV20-1,TRBJ2-1,TGCAGTGCTAGAGTCGGAGCGGGAGGAATCTATGAGCAGTTCTTC,CSARVGAGGIYEQFF
NA,NA,TRBV5-6,TRBJ1-1,TGTGCCAGCAGCGGTTCCGGAGGGAACACTGAAGCTTTCTTT,CASSGSGGNTEAFF
NA,many,TRBV28,TRBJ2-5,TGTGCCAGCAGCTCGGAAGGGGACCAAGAGACCCAGTACTTC,CASSSEGDQETQYF
TRBD2,NA,TRBV27,TRBJ2-1,TGTGCCAGCAGTTCCCCCGGTAGCGGGAGCCCCCACAATGAGCGGTTCTTC,CASSSPGSGSPHNERFF
TRBD2,NA,TRBV14,TRBJ2-7,TGTGCCAGCAGCCTTCTACTAGCGGGAGGGCCCCACTCCTACGAGCAGTACTTC,CASSLLLAGGPHSYEQYF
NA,few,TRBV4-3,TRBJ2-1,TGCGCCAGCAGCCAAGACAGAAACTACAATGAGCAGTTCTTC,CASSQDRNYNEQFF
TRBD1,many,TRBV30,TRBJ1-2,TGTGCCTGGAGTCTACAAGGGGGCGCGGGCTACACCTTC,CAWSLQGGAGYTF
TRBD2,many,TRBV18,TRBJ2-1,TGTGCCAGCTCACCACCCAGCGGGAGTATCAATGAGCAGTTCTTC,CASSPPSGSINEQFF
NA,many,TRBV29-1,TRBJ1-1,TGCAGCGTTGTACAGGGACTTATGAACACTGAAGCTTTCTTT,CSVVQGLMNTEAFF
NA,NA,TRBV4-2,TRBJ2-1,TGTGCCAGCAGCCAAGAGTGGGATGAGCAGTTCTTC,CASSQEWDEQFF
NA,NA,TRBV9,TRBJ2-1,TGTGCCAGCAGCGTAGGGGGAGGCAGCGAGCAGTTCTTC,CASSVGGGSEQFF
TRBD1,many,TRBV6-6,TRBJ1-1,TGTGCCAGCAGTTACAGTCGGACAGGGGGAACGACTGAAGCTTTCTTT,CASSYSRTGGTTEAFF
NA,few,TRBV29-1,TRBJ2-3,TGCAGCGTTCAGGATATCTCGACAGATACGCAGTATTTT,CSVQDISTDTQYF
NA,NA,TRBV20-1,TRBJ2-7,TGCAGTGCTAGGGACACCCTACGGTACGAGCAGTACTTC,CSARDTLRYEQYF
NA,NA,TRBV6-1,TRBJ2-1,TGTGCCAGCAGTCCTTCCATAGGTTCATCCTACAATGAGCAGTTCTTC,CASSPSIGSSYNEQFF
TRBD2,few,TRBV9,TRBJ2-5,TGTGCCAGCAGCGTGGGACTAGCGGGAGTCGAAGAGACCCAGTACTTC,CASSVGLAGVEETQYF
TRBD2,many,TRBV27,TRBJ2-3,TGTGCCAGCAGTCCTAGGACCTCACTAGCGGGAGACGGGAATACGCAGTATTTT,CASSPRTSLAGDGNTQYF
NA,NA,TRBV10-3,TRBJ1-1,TGTGCCATCAGTGATTTAATTCGGGAGAACACTGAAGCTTTCTTT,CAISDLIRENTEAFF
NA,few,TRBV30,TRBJ1-2,TGTGCCCGCGGGTCTGGGACCTCTGGCTACACCTTC,CARGSGTSGYTF
NA,many,TRBV28,TRBJ2-5,TGCGCCAGCAGCTTAGGCGGGCCCCAAGAGACCCAGTACTTC,CASSLGGPQETQYF
NA,many,TRBV6-2/TRBV6-3,TRBJ2-3,TGTGCCAGCAGTTCAAGGCTAGCAGAGTGGGGCACAGATACGCAGTATTTT,CASSSRLAEWGTDTQYF
TRBD1,few,TRBV29-1,TRBJ2-3,TGCAGCGTTGACACTGGGACAGCAGATACGCAGTATTTT,CSVDTGTADTQYF